This entry is about one T cell receptor beta chain. cDNA molecules carried unique molecular identifiers, and template switching added a universal primer site. Using its own MiXCR run on the 5' RACE reads, TCRdb lists one record per CDR3 protein. The table has 700,000 or so distinct CDR3 sequences, approximately 22% seen once. This specimen comes from a study of identical twins. CDR3 length equals 13 residues. Germline values: CDR1 MNHNS, CDR2 SASEGT. After removal of 7 bases from V and 4 bases from J, the junction contained 4 bases not matched to a gene. The same specimen was also included in a second study, on T cells expressing NK-cell markers. That source adds: One of the eight sequenced donors was seronegative, whereas the other seven were HCMV-seropositive. The same clonotypes also predominated in the CD3+CD56-NKG2C+ fraction of several donors.

The receptor's source is a woman aged 18-30 years in good health. The gene calls are TRBV6-1 and TRBJ1-5; 7 bases agree with TRBD1. Material: PBMCs. CDR3 nucleotides: TGTGCCAGCACAAGGGGGCTGAATCAGCCCCAGCATTTT. This sequence encodes CASTRGLNQPQHF.